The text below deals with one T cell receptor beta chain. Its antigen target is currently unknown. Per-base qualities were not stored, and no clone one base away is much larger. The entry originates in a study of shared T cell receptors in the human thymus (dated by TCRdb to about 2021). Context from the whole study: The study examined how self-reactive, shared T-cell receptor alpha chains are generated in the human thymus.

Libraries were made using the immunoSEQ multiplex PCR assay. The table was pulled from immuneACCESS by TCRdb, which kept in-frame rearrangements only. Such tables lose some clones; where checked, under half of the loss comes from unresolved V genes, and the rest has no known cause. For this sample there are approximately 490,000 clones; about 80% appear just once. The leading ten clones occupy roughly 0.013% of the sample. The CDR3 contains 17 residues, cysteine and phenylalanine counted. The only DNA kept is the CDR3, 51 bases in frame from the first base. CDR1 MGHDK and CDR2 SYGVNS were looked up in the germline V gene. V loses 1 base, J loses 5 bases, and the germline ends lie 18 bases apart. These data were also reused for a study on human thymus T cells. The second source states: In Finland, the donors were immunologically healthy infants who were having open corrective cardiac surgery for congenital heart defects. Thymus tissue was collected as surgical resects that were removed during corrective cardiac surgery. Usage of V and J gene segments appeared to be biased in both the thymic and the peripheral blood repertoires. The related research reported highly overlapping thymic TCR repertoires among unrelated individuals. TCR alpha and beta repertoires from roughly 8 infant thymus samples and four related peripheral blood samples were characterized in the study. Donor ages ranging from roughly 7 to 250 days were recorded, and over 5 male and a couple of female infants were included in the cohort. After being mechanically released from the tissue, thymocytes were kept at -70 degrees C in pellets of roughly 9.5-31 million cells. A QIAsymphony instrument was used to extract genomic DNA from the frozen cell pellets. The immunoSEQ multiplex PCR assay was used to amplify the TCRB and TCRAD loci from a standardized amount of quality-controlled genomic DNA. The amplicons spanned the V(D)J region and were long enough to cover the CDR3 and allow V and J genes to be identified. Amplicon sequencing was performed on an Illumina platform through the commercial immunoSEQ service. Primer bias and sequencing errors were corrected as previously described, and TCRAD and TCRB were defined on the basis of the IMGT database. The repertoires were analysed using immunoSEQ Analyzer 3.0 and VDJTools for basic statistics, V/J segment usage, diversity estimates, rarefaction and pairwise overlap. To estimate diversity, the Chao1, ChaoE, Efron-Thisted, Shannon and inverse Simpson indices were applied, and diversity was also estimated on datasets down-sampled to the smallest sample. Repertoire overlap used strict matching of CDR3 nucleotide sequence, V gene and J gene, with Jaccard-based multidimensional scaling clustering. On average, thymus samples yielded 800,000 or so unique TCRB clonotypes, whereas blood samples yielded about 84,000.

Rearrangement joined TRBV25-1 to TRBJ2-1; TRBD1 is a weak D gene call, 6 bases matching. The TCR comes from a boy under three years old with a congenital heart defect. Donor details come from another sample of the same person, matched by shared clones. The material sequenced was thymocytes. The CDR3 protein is CASSEFRRPDSNNEQFF. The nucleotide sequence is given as TGTGCCAGCAGTGAATTCCGGAGGCCGGACAGCAACAATGAGCAGTTCTTC.